These T cell receptor beta chains were read from a single sample in a study of a mutant IDH1 vaccine in newly diagnosed glioma. Assay used: immunoSEQ multiplex PCR; TCRdb lists only in-frame clones, some missing. The sample includes about 96,000 clones, around 77% seen only once; the top ten take less than 9.5%. This specimen was PBMCs, taken from a glioma patient treated with radiotherapy, temozolomide or both. All receptors come from a man between 40 and 49 years old with glioma. Each CDR3 is given with its conserved first and last residue. The D gene is left open where the match is weak. The size entry is marked missing in some rows and otherwise reads once, few, many or a size class.

NA	NA	TRBJ2-7	TRBV27	TGTGCCAGCAGTCCGCTGCTTCCCTACGAGCAGTACTTC	CASSPLLPYEQYF
TRBD1	NA	TRBJ2-7	TRBV5-4	TGTGCCAGCAGCTCCGGACAGGGGGGAGACGAGCAGTACTTC	CASSSGQGGDEQYF
NA	NA	TRBJ2-5	TRBV9	TGTGCCAGCAGCGTAGCATGGGTCAGGGGACAAGAGACCCAGTACTTC	CASSVAWVRGQETQYF
TRBD2	few	TRBJ2-1	TRBV7-2	TGTGCCAGCAGCTTAACTAGCGGGGTATACAATGAGCAGTTCTTC	CASSLTSGVYNEQFF
TRBD1	NA	TRBJ2-1	TRBV7-2	TGTGCCAGCAGTCGCCGGGACAGGGGGTACAATGAGCAGTTCTTC	CASSRRDRGYNEQFF
NA	NA	TRBJ1-1	TRBV15	TGTGCCACCAGCAGAGATCCCTTAGGGAACACTGAAGCTTTCTTT	CATSRDPLGNTEAFF
TRBD1	many	TRBJ2-7	TRBV4-1	TGCGCCAGCAGTCAGATTTCTGCCGGGACAGGATATAGGGAGCAGTACTTC	CASSQISAGTGYREQYF
NA	few	TRBJ2-5	TRBV6-5	TGTGCCAGCAGTCCAACTCACGGGTACCAAGAGACCCAGTACTTC	CASSPTHGYQETQYF
TRBD1	NA	TRBJ2-1	TRBV7-7	TGTGCTAGCAGCTTAAACCCGGGACAGGGGGTAAATGAGCAGTTCTTC	CASSLNPGQGVNEQFF
NA	NA	TRBJ2-7	TRBV6-5	TGTGCCAGCAGTTACGGGGGGCAGGCTCCCTACGAGCAGTACTTC	CASSYGGQAPYEQYF
TRBD2	NA	TRBJ2-2	TRBV10-3	TGTGCCATCAGTGAGTCGACGGCGGGGGTTACGGGGGAGCTGTTTTTT	CAISESTAGVTGELFF
NA	NA	TRBJ2-3	TRBV10-3	TGTGCCATCAATAACGGACCCTCAGATACGCAGTATTTT	CAINNGPSDTQYF
TRBD1	NA	TRBJ1-1	TRBV2	TGTGCCAGCAGTCCGGGACAGGGAAACACTGAAGCTTTCTTT	CASSPGQGNTEAFF
TRBD1	few	TRBJ2-2	TRBV19	TGTGCCAGTAGTCACGGGACAGGGGCAAACACCGGGGAGCTGTTTTTT	CASSHGTGANTGELFF
NA	NA	TRBJ1-1	TRBV7-2	TGTGCCAGCACCCTAGAGGGTCGTTTGAACACTGAAGCTTTCTTT	CASTLEGRLNTEAFF
TRBD2	NA	TRBJ2-3	TRBV4-3	TGCGCCAGCAGCCGGGCGGGGTCTAGCGGGTTCTCTAGCACAGATACGCAGTATTTT	CASSRAGSSGFSSTDTQYF
NA	many	TRBJ1-5	TRBV19	TGTGCCAGTAGTATGGGAGGGGGGAACAATCAGCCCCAGCATTTT	CASSMGGGNNQPQHF
NA	NA	TRBJ1-2	TRBV14	TGTGCCAGCAGCCAAGCTGGGGGGATTAGCTATGGCTACACCTTC	CASSQAGGISYGYTF
NA	NA	TRBJ2-7	TRBV5-4	TGTGCCAGCAGCCAACAGGGCGCTACCTACGAGCAGTACTTC	CASSQQGATYEQYF
TRBD1	NA	TRBJ1-2	TRBV5-5	TGTGCCAGCAGCTTGGGGACAGGGGGCGCCTATGGCTACACCTTC	CASSLGTGGAYGYTF
NA	NA	TRBJ1-1	TRBV25-1	TGTGCCAGCAGTGACGTAAGGAACACTGAAGCTTTCTTT	CASSDVRNTEAFF
TRBD1	NA	TRBJ1-2	TRBV29-1	TGCAGCGTTGTTGGGGACAGCCGACGGGGTAACTATGGCTACACCTTC	CSVVGDSRRGNYGYTF
TRBD1	once	TRBJ1-5	TRBV6-5	TGTGCCAGCAGGCTTGCAGGGGGTATCAATCAGCCCCAGCATTTT	CASRLAGGINQPQHF
TRBD2	NA	TRBJ2-5	TRBV5-1	TGCGCCAGCAGCTTGGAGCTAGCGGGAGACCCCCAACACTTC	CASSLELAGDPQHF
TRBD1	NA	TRBJ2-7	TRBV5-1	TGCGCCAGCAGCTTGTTCCGGGACAGCAGTTCCTACGAGCAGTACTTC	CASSLFRDSSSYEQYF
NA	NA	TRBJ2-7	TRBV10-2	TGCGCCAGCACGATGCGGGGGCCCTCCTACGAGCAGTACTTC	CASTMRGPSYEQYF
TRBD1	many	TRBJ1-1	TRBV28	TGTGCCAGCCAACAGGGGGCGGGGAACACTGAAGCTTTCTTT	CASQQGAGNTEAFF
TRBD1	medium-sized	TRBJ1-1	TRBV5-4	TGTGCCAGCAGCTCCGGACAGGATGGCACTGAAGCTTTCTTT	CASSSGQDGTEAFF
TRBD2	NA	TRBJ2-7	TRBV28	TGTGCCAGCAGGGGACTAGCGGGAGCCTTTGAGCAGTACTTC	CASRGLAGAFEQYF
NA	NA	TRBJ1-1	TRBV5-1	TGCGCCAGCAGCTTGGCCAGGAAGAACACTGAAGCTTTCTTT	CASSLARKNTEAFF
NA	few	TRBJ1-4	TRBV7-3	TGTGCCAGCAGCCCGGGGCGGGGTGAAAAACTGTTTTTT	CASSPGRGEKLFF
NA	few	TRBJ1-5	TRBV2	TGTGCCAGCAGTGAACGCCGTCCCGGGACATCAGGGAATCAGCCCCAGCATTTT	CASSERRPGTSGNQPQHF
TRBD1	once	TRBJ2-5	TRBV11-2	TGTGCCAGCAGCGACCCAGACAGGGTACGTCGGGGGACCCAGTACTTC	CASSDPDRVRRGTQYF
TRBD2	NA	TRBJ2-7	TRBV28	TGTGCCAGCAGTTTACCGGGACTAGCGGGAGATCGTGCCCACGAGCAGTACTTC	CASSLPGLAGDRAHEQYF
TRBD1	NA	TRBJ2-7	TRBV7-2	TGTGCCAGCAGCTCCCAGTCCCCCAGGGGGGAGCAGTACTTC	CASSSQSPRGEQYF
TRBD1	NA	TRBJ1-4	TRBV6-5	TGTGCCAGCAGTTACCTGTCAGGGGGAGTAGAAAAACTGTTTTTT	CASSYLSGGVEKLFF
TRBD1	NA	TRBJ1-4	TRBV4-1	TGCGCCAGCAGCCATCCAGGGGGGACAGCTAATGAAAAACTGTTTTTT	CASSHPGGTANEKLFF
TRBD2	once	TRBJ2-1	TRBV18	TGTGCCAGCTCACCACGCCGGGACTACAGCTCCTACAATGAGCAGTTCTTC	CASSPRRDYSSYNEQFF
NA	NA	TRBJ2-1	TRBV19	TGTGCCAGCAAAGCCGACAGGAGTTCCTACAATGAGCAGTTCTTC	CASKADRSSYNEQFF
NA	NA	TRBJ2-5	TRBV4-2	TGTGCCAGCAGCTTCCTGGGGGACCCCGGGGAGACCCAGTACTTC	CASSFLGDPGETQYF
NA	NA	TRBJ2-2	TRBV5-5	TGTGCCAGCAGCTTGGCCTCCCTGCAGAACACCGGGGAGCTGTTTTTT	CASSLASLQNTGELFF
NA	NA	TRBJ2-7	TRBV4-2	TGTGCCAGCAGCCACCCGGGACCCGTTAATGACGAGCAGTACTTC	CASSHPGPVNDEQYF
TRBD1	NA	TRBJ2-5	TRBV7-2	TGTGCCAGCAGCTTAGGAGGGACAGGGGGAGAGACCCAGTACTTC	CASSLGGTGGETQYF
TRBD1	NA	TRBJ1-2	TRBV30	TGTGCCTGGAGTGCTACACAGGGGCGAGGCTACACCTTC	CAWSATQGRGYTF
NA	NA	TRBJ2-7	TRBV11-2	TGTGCCAGCAGCTCCGGTAAGGGGGGTTCCTACGAGCAGTACTTC	CASSSGKGGSYEQYF
NA	NA	TRBJ2-2	TRBV5-6	TGTGCCAGCAGCCCCCAGGGGTGGAACACCGGGGAGCTGTTTTTT	CASSPQGWNTGELFF
TRBD1	few	TRBJ2-2	TRBV5-1	TGCGCCAGCAGCCCTCTAACCGGGACAGGGGCATTCGGGGAGCTGTTTTTT	CASSPLTGTGAFGELFF
NA	few	TRBJ1-4	TRBV30	TGTGCCTGGAGTGACAGGGCGGTGGTTGATGAAAAACTGTTTTTT	CAWSDRAVVDEKLFF
TRBD1	NA	TRBJ1-1	TRBV5-4	TGTGCCAGCAGCCTCGGACAGGGAAGGACTGAAGCTTTCTTT	CASSLGQGRTEAFF